Each of the 21 T cell receptor beta chains below was sequenced from the same sample in a study of blood T cell repertoires in COVID-19. The repertoire was sequenced with immunoSEQ multiplex PCR; TCRdb's copy has only in-frame clones and lacks some. The table includes 130,000 or so clones, roughly 84% detected once. Sequencing was carried out using peripheral blood. The receptors come from a man aged 60 to 69 with acute or convalescent COVID-19.

V gene TRBV30 combines with J gene TRBJ2-7, with 8 nucleotides matching TRBD1. There are 17 residues in the CDR3. Trimming took 2 bases from V and 2 from J; bases not matched to a gene: 14. CDR1 and CDR2 (germline): GTSNPN, SVGIG (reference sequence). CDR3 sequence: CAWSLPYPRDRPYEQYF. The CDR3 DNA reads TGTGCCTGGAGTCTACCTTACCCCAGGGACAGGCCCTACGAGCAGTACTTC.

This clone was counted once. This sequence joins TRBV6-6 and TRBJ1-2, with D uncertain. The CDR3 is 13 amino acids. The V gene's germline CDR1 is MNHNY and CDR2 SVGAGI (reference sequence). V was clipped by 5 bases and J by 2 bases, with 9 bases between them. Here the CDR3 DNA reads TGTGCCAGCAGTAACAAGGAGAACTATGGCTACACCTTC. Its protein is CASSNKENYGYTF.

The chain combines TRBV6-5 with TRBJ1-2; 8 nucleotides align to TRBD1. V gave up 6 bases and J gave up 4 bases; unmatched junction bases: 7. The CDR3 is 14 amino acids. Germline V gene sequence: CDR1 MNHEY, CDR2 SVGAGI. Here the CDR3 DNA reads TGTGCCAGCAGGGACGGACAGGGCCTCTATGGCTACACCTTC. Translating gives CASRDGQGLYGYTF.

The genes are TRBV2 and TRBJ2-7; 8 positions agree with TRBD1. CDR3 length: 13 residues. With 8 bases clipped from V and 5 bases from J, the junction kept 8 bases outside the gene matches. Germline lookup yields CDR1 SNHLY and CDR2 FYNNEI. The CDR3 region has the DNA TGTGCCAGCGACTGGACAGGGTTTAACGAGCAGTACTTC. It translates to CASDWTGFNEQYF.

V gene TRBV3-1 (or the pseudogene TRBV3-2) combines with J gene TRBJ1-5, with a possible D match to TRBD1 (5 bases). The CDR3 runs 15 residues. The V and J ends lost 4 bases and 1 base respectively, with 11 bases between them. The germline gives CDR1 LGHDT, CDR2 YNNKEL (reference sequence). The CDR3 DNA sequence: TGTGCCAGCAGCCCGTCGGGGGTGAGCAATCAGCCCCAGCATTTT. It is translated as CASSPSGVSNQPQHF.

The chain employs TRBV5-6 and TRBJ2-2, with 7 bases aligning to TRBD2. The germline V gene encodes CDR1 SGHDT and CDR2 YYEEEE. V lost 0 bases and J lost 0; bases outside the gene matches: 2. The CDR3 sequence is 16 residues long. DNA of the CDR3: TGTGCCAGCAGCTTGGTAGCGGGCGCGAACACCGGGGAGCTGTTTTTT. Protein: CASSLVAGANTGELFF. The variable domain in full, completed from reference TRBV5-6 and TRBJ2-2, reads DAGVTQSPTHLIKTRGQQVTLRCSPKSGHDTVSWYQQALGQGPQFIFQYYEEEERQRGNFPDRFSGHQFPNYSSELNVNALLLGDSALYLCASSLVAGANTGELFFGEGSRLTVL.

The rearrangement links TRBV12-5 to TRBJ2-7, with 9 bases fitting TRBD2. Germline V gives CDR1 LGHNT, CDR2 FRNRAP. This CDR3 region has 13 residues. J lost 13 bases, V lost 1 base, and 8 bases had no gene match. The CDR3 nucleotides read TGTGCTAGTGGTTTGGGCCTAGCGGGACCCCTCTACTTC. Protein sequence: CASGLGLAGPLYF.

This clone has a single count. As DNA, the CDR3 is TGTGCCTGGAGTGTTACTAGCGGGGGGCAACACTACGAGCAGTACTTC. Residues: CAWSVTSGGQHYEQYF. The chain links TRBV30 to TRBJ2-7; 12 bases are a match to TRBD2. Germline CDR1 is GTSNPN and CDR2 is SVGIG (reference sequence). This CDR3 spans 16 amino acids. Trimming removed 0 bases from V and 3 bases from J; junction bases left unmatched: 6.

The chain joins TRBV19 to TRBJ1-5, with D possibly matching TRBD1 (6 bases). Trimming took off 7 bases at V and 1 base at J, with 17 bases between the two ends. Germline V gene data show CDR1 as LNHDA and CDR2 as SQIVND (reference sequence). The length of the CDR3 is 16 residues. Here the CDR3 reads CASTTTPGQSNQPQHF. The DNA for the CDR3 is TGTGCCAGTACCACGACTCCGGGACAAAGCAATCAGCCCCAGCATTTT. Looking up the rest from reference TRBV19 and TRBJ1-5 gives the full variable domain: DGGITQSPKYLFRKEGQNVTLSCEQNLNHDAMYWYRQDPGQGLRLIYYSQIVNDFQKGDIAEGYSVSREKKESFPLTVTSAQKNPTAFYLCASTTTPGQSNQPQHFGDGTRLSIL.

This chain uses TRBV14 with TRBJ1-3, with a weak D call TRBD1 (5 bases). From germline, CDR1 is SGHDN and CDR2 FVKESK. There are 16 residues in the CDR3. The germline V and J ends were trimmed by 4 bases and 1 base, with 14 bases remaining between them. The CDR3 DNA follows: TGTGCCAGCAGCCCCTTGACAGCAAAATCTGGAAACACCATATATTTT. It yields the protein CASSPLTAKSGNTIYF.

This clone is a singleton in its sample. This sequence joins TRBV27 and TRBJ2-7; TRBD2 might be the D (6 bases). Trimming shortened V by 6 bases and J by 1 base, and 16 bases separated the two germline ends. In germline, CDR1 is MNHEY, CDR2 SMNVEV (reference sequence). The CDR3 consists of 15 residues. The CDR3 DNA follows: TGTGCCAGCAGACCCCTTGGGGGGTGGTCCTACGAGCAGTACTTC. Amino acids: CASRPLGGWSYEQYF.

This clone has a single count. V gene TRBV7-2 combines with J gene TRBJ1-2; TRBD1 matches at 7 bases. CDR1 is SGHTA, CDR2 FQGNSA, per germline. The CDR3 is 14 amino acids. Germline trimming cut 5 bases from V and 2 bases from J; bases unmatched to any gene: 5. The CDR3 here is CASSTSTGNYGYTF. In DNA form, the CDR3 reads TGTGCCAGCAGCACTTCGACAGGGAACTATGGCTACACCTTC.

This chain uses TRBV30 with TRBJ1-1; 10 nucleotides agree with TRBD1. The CDR3 consists of 13 residues. The J segment lost 3 bases and the V segment lost 3 bases, leaving 1 base of the junction unmatched. Germline CDR1 reads GTSNPN; CDR2 reads SVGIG (reference sequence). The CDR3 loop reads CAWRDRGDTEAFF. CDR3 DNA sequence: TGTGCCTGGAGGGACAGGGGGGACACTGAAGCTTTCTTT.

This chain links TRBV21-1 with TRBJ1-5; the tabulated D call, TRBD1, remains unverified against the DNA. TRBV21-1 constitutes a pseudogene. The CDR3 has 16 amino acids. CDR3 sequence (DNA): TGTGCCAGCAGCCACACAGGGAATTATAGCAATCAGCCCCAGCATTTT. Protein sequence: CASSHTGNYSNQPQHF.

This chain links TRBV7-3 with TRBJ2-1, with 8 positions matching TRBD2. The ends lost 5 bases at V and 6 bases at J; junction bases unmatched: 9. Germline CDR1 reads SGHTA; CDR2 reads FQGTGA. CDR3 length: 15 residues. CDR3 sequence: CASSPGTSRVNEQFF. The CDR3 bases are TGTGCCAGCAGCCCCGGGACTAGTAGGGTCAATGAGCAGTTCTTC.

The chain couples TRBV7-9 to TRBJ2-1; D is uncertain. Germline CDR1 SEHNR, CDR2 FQNEAQ (reference sequence). The CDR3 is made up of 15 amino acids. The V and J ends lost 2 bases and 4 bases respectively, with 12 bases between them. CDR3 nucleotides: TGTGCCAGCAGCTTACTCGCGGAACCTTACAATGAGCAGTTCTTC. Its translation: CASSLLAEPYNEQFF.

V is TRBV19 and J is TRBJ1-6; 7 nucleotides align to TRBD1. V was clipped by 6 bases and J by 7 bases; unmatched bases: 6. The CDR3 is 14 residues long. The V gene's germline CDR1 is LNHDA and CDR2 SQIVND (reference sequence). The CDR3 here is CASRKTGWNSPLHF. The CDR3 region has the DNA TGTGCCAGTAGAAAGACAGGGTGGAATTCACCCCTCCACTTT.

J is TRBJ2-1 and V is TRBV5-4; a possible D gene is TRBD2 (6 bases). V was shortened by 4 bases and J by 5 bases, with 16 bases between the two germline ends. Germline CDR1 SGHNT, CDR2 YYREEE (reference sequence). CDR3 length equals 15 residues. In DNA, the CDR3 is TGTGCCAGCAGCGCGGGACTCCAGGGAGACAATGAGCAGTTCTTC. It yields the protein CASSAGLQGDNEQFF. Complete variable domain (other parts from reference TRBV5-4 and TRBJ2-1): ETGVTQSPTHLIKTRGQQVTLRCSSQSGHNTVSWYQQALGQGPQFIFQYYREEENGRGNFPPRFSGLQFPNYSSELNVNALELDDSALYLCASSAGLQGDNEQFFGPGTRLTVL.

The rearrangement joins TRBV7-3 to TRBJ2-3, with TRBD2 matching 10 bases. The CDR3 is 15 residues long. The ends lost 6 bases at V and 3 bases at J; junction bases unmatched: 6. The germline gives CDR1 SGHTA, CDR2 FQGTGA. The CDR3 here is CASSKSGGATDTQYF. Here the CDR3 DNA reads TGTGCCAGCAGTAAGAGCGGGGGGGCAACAGATACGCAGTATTTT.

V usage is TRBV19 and J usage is TRBJ1-2; 8 positions agree with TRBD1. This CDR3 contains 15 residues. CDR1 LNHDA and CDR2 SQIVND come from the germline V gene (reference sequence). Trimming removed 8 bases from V and 1 base from J; junction bases left unmatched: 9. CDR3 DNA: TGTGCCAGTTTTGGGGCCAGGGGGCGTAACTATGGCTACACCTTC. Residues: CASFGARGRNYGYTF.

The chain carries TRBV7-3 and TRBJ1-6, with 10 nucleotides matching TRBD1. There are 15 residues in the CDR3. The germline gives CDR1 SGHTA, CDR2 FQGTGA. With V trimmed by 2 bases and J by 10 bases, 5 bases remained unmatched. This CDR3 is CASSLAPGQGSPLHF. CDR3 coding DNA: TGTGCCAGCAGCTTAGCCCCGGGACAGGGGTCACCCCTCCACTTT.